This TCR beta chain was recorded in a study of blood T cell repertoires in COVID-19. Generated by immunoSEQ multiplex PCR, the TCRdb table keeps only in-frame clones and is missing some. The sample carries under 250,000 clones, over 75% recorded once. V was clipped by 5 bases and J by 13 bases; unmatched bases: 17. This CDR3 has 15 residues. The germline gives CDR1 SNHLY, CDR2 FYNNEI. Sequenced sample: peripheral blood. The origin of this receptor is a man between 50 and 59 years old with COVID-19, enrolled during active disease. The V gene is TRBV2, the J gene TRBJ2-5; TRBD2 aligns across 9 bases. The CDR3 loop reads CASSNTSGQGPFLYF. CDR3 nucleotides: TGTGCCAGCAGTAATACTAGCGGGCAAGGACCGTTTCTGTACTTC.